These 16 T cell receptor beta chains were all obtained from the same sample, sequenced in a study of blood T cell dynamics during melanoma immunotherapy. Only in-frame clones appear in the TCRdb table, and some are missing; sequencing was by immunoSEQ multiplex PCR. There are about 5,600 clones in the sample; 84% occur only once, and roughly a third lies in the top ten. The time point denotes: week 3, after first cycle of checkpoint inhibitor. This sample comprised blood, obtained from a patient treated with checkpoint blockade. Receptors originate from a human donor with melanoma. Some clones in this sample may be carry-over from other donors' samples.

J is TRBJ1-2 and V is TRBV7-2, with TRBD1 matching over 8 bases. Trimming removed 1 base from V and 2 bases from J; junction bases left unmatched: 0. The CDR3 spans 14 residues. From germline, CDR1 is SGHTA and CDR2 FQGNSA. This chain's CDR3 is CASSLGQGNYGYTF. The CDR3 coding sequence is TGTGCCAGCAGCTTAGGACAGGGGAACTATGGCTACACCTTC.

The V gene is TRBV6-1, the J gene TRBJ2-1; TRBD2 matches 13 bases. Germline V gives CDR1 MNHNS, CDR2 SASEGT. There are 15 residues in the CDR3. The V gene end was trimmed by 7 bases and the J gene end by 12 bases; junction bases not matched to a gene: 12. CDR3 DNA sequence: TGTGCCAGCAACACCGGGACTAGCGGGGTAGTTCGGCAGTTCTTC. Its translation is CASNTGTSGVVRQFF.

This clone was observed a single time. This chain joins TRBV29-1 and TRBJ2-1, with a possible D match to TRBD1 (5 bases). The CDR3 sequence is 15 residues long. V dropped 3 bases and J dropped 7 bases, with 19 bases sitting between them. CDR1 is SQVTM and CDR2 is ANQGSEA in the germline V gene. CDR3 region: CSVDPLLGRVNEQFF. In DNA form, the CDR3 reads TGCAGCGTTGACCCCCTACTCGGCAGGGTGAATGAGCAGTTCTTC.

The gene calls are TRBV7-9 and TRBJ2-3; D is tentatively TRBD1 or TRBD2 (5 bases each). This CDR3 has 16 residues. Germline V CDR1 and CDR2: SEHNR, FQNEAQ (reference sequence). Trimming removed 0 bases from V and 0 bases from J, with 10 bases in between. In DNA, the CDR3 is TGTGCCAGCAGCTTAGCTTGGGACCGCAGCACAGATACGCAGTATTTT. Amino acid sequence: CASSLAWDRSTDTQYF.

The chain recombines TRBV5-4 with TRBJ2-1, with TRBD2 matching 10 bases. The CDR3 is 16 amino acids. Losses at the gene ends were 4 bases for V and 2 bases for J; bases not matched to a gene: 6. From germline, CDR1 is SGHNT and CDR2 YYREEE (reference sequence). Here the CDR3 reads CASSPRSGGAYNEQFF. CDR3 nucleotides: TGTGCCAGCAGCCCACGCAGCGGGGGGGCCTACAATGAGCAGTTCTTC.

The J gene is TRBJ2-2, the V gene TRBV30; 12 nucleotides match TRBD2. The germline V gene has CDR1 GTSNPN and CDR2 SVGIG (reference sequence). This CDR3 spans 16 amino acids. V lost 7 bases to trimming and J lost 4 bases; unmatched junction nucleotides: 10. The CDR3 nucleotides are TGTGCCTCCACCCTAGCGGGGGGGCCGGGCACCGGGGAGCTGTTTTTT. Its protein is CASTLAGGPGTGELFF.

The chain has TRBV19 and TRBJ2-5, with D tentatively TRBD2 (5 bases). V shed 4 bases and J shed 8 bases, with 8 bases lying between them. CDR3 length equals 11 residues. The germline gives CDR1 LNHDA, CDR2 SQIVND (reference sequence). CDR3 loop: CASSKLDTQYF. CDR3 DNA sequence: TGTGCCAGTAGTAAACTAGATACCCAGTACTTC.

The gene calls are TRBV27 and TRBJ2-3; D might be TRBD1 (6 bases). V lost 8 bases and J 0 bases, leaving 12 bases between the germline ends. This CDR3 has 14 amino acids. The germline gives CDR1 MNHEY, CDR2 SMNVEV (reference sequence). The CDR3 DNA reads as TGTGCCAGCGGATTAGGGGGAAGCACAGATACGCAGTATTTT. Protein sequence: CASGLGGSTDTQYF.

The chain employs TRBV28 and TRBJ1-2, with 8 bases lining up with TRBD1. Germline lookup yields CDR1 MDHEN and CDR2 SYDVKM. CDR3 size: 15 residues. The V gene end was trimmed by 5 bases and the J gene end by 5 bases; junction bases not matched to a gene: 10. The CDR3 DNA reads as TGTGCCAGCAGTCCGGCCGGGACAGGAGATTATGGCTACACCTTC. Translation: CASSPAGTGDYGYTF.

J is TRBJ2-3 and V is TRBV27, with 8 bases fitting TRBD2. Trimming at V came to 2 bases and at J to 3 bases, leaving 10 bases not matched to a gene. The CDR3 contains 17 residues. Per germline, CDR1 MNHEY and CDR2 SMNVEV (reference sequence). The CDR3 DNA reads as TGTGCCAGCAGTTTAAGTGTTGGCGGGGGGTGGACAGATACGCAGTATTTT. Translating it yields CASSLSVGGGWTDTQYF.

V is TRBV28 and J is TRBJ2-2; 10 bases map to TRBD1. The CDR3 has 14 amino acids. The J segment lost 6 bases and the V segment lost 6 bases, leaving 4 bases of the junction unmatched. Germline lookup yields CDR1 MDHEN and CDR2 SYDVKM. In DNA, the CDR3 is TGTGCCAGCAGGGGGACAGGGGTGGCCGGGGAGCTGTTTTTT. Protein product: CASRGTGVAGELFF. The full variable domain, completed using reference TRBV28 and TRBJ2-2, is DVKVTQSSRYLVKRTGEKVFLECVQDMDHENMFWYRQDPGLGLRLIYFSYDVKMKEKGDIPEGYSVSREKKERFSLILESASTNQTSMYLCASRGTGVAGELFFGEGSRLTVL.

This clone occurred once. The CDR3 loop is CASSLRGTDTQYF. DNA for the CDR3: TGTGCCAGCAGCTTGAGGGGTACAGATACGCAGTATTTT. The V gene is TRBV5-4, the J gene TRBJ2-3; possible D gene TRBD1, 5 bases. Trimming shortened V by 1 base and J by 3 bases, and 6 bases separated the two germline ends. There are 13 residues in the CDR3. In germline, CDR1 is SGHNT, CDR2 YYREEE (reference sequence). Together with reference TRBV5-4 and TRBJ2-3, the CDR3 gives the full variable domain: ETGVTQSPTHLIKTRGQQVTLRCSSQSGHNTVSWYQQALGQGPQFIFQYYREEENGRGNFPPRFSGLQFPNYSSELNVNALELDDSALYLCASSLRGTDTQYFGPGTRLTVL.

The chain uses TRBV6-5 and TRBJ2-3; perhaps TRBD2 as D (6 bases). With 5 bases removed from V and 10 bases from J, the gap between germline ends came to 19 bases. From germline, CDR1 is MNHEY and CDR2 SVGAGI. The CDR3 loop spans 14 amino acids. CDR3 sequence (DNA): TGTGCCAGCAGTCGACGGTGGGACGGAGGGGCGCAGTATTTT. It encodes CASSRRWDGGAQYF.

The chain recombines TRBV6-6 with TRBJ2-1; 7 nucleotides line up with TRBD2. CDR3 size: 15 residues. CDR1 and CDR2 from the germline V gene are MNHNY and SVGAGI (reference sequence). V shed 6 bases and J 5 bases; nucleotides not matched to a gene: 10. Written as DNA, the CDR3 is TGTGCCAGCAGCAACCTCCAGGGACTAAACAATGAGCAGTTCTTC. Translation gives CASSNLQGLNNEQFF.

V gene TRBV5-5 combines with J gene TRBJ2-7; no firm D call. Germline V gene data show CDR1 as SGHKS and CDR2 as YYEKEE (reference sequence). CDR3 length equals 14 residues. V was pared by 2 bases and J by 1 base, with 10 bases between. The CDR3 loop reads CASSLASGSYEQYF. In DNA form, the CDR3 reads TGTGCCAGCAGCTTAGCTTCGGGTTCCTACGAGCAGTACTTC.

The chain employs TRBV28 and TRBJ1-1; D possibly corresponds to TRBD1 (5 bases). Germline V gene data show CDR1 as MDHEN and CDR2 as SYDVKM. With 6 bases removed from V and 2 bases from J, the gap between germline ends came to 13 bases. There are 14 residues in the CDR3. CDR3 nucleotide sequence: TGTGCCAGCAGGGTGGGACGGCTAAACACTGAAGCTTTCTTT. Its translation: CASRVGRLNTEAFF.